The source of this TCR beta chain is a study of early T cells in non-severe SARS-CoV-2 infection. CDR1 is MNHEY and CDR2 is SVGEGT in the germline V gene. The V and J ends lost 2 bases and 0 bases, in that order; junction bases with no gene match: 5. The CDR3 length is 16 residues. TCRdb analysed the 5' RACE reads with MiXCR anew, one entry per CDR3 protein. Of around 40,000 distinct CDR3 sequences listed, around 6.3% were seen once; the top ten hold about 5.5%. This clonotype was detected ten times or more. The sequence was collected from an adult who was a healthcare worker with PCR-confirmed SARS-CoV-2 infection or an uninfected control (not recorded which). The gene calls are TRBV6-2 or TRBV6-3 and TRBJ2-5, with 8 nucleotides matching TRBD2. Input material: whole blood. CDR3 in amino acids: CASSYNAGGYQETQYF. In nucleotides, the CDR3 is TGTGCCAGCAGTTACAACGCGGGAGGTTACCAAGAGACCCAGTACTTC.